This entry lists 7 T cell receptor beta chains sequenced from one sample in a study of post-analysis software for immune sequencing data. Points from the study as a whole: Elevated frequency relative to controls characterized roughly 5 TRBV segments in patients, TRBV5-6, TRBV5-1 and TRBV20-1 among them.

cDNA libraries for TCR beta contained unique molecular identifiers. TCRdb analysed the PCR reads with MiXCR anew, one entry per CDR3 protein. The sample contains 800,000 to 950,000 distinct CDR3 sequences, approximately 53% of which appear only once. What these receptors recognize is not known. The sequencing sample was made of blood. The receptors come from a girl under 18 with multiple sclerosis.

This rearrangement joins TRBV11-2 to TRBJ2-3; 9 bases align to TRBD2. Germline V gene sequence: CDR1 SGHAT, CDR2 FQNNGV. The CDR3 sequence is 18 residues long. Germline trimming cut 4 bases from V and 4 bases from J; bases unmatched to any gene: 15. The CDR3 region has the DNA TGTGCCAGCAGCTCCATAGCGGGACTAGCTGTCGGCGCAGATACGCAGTATTTT. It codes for CASSSIAGLAVGADTQYF.

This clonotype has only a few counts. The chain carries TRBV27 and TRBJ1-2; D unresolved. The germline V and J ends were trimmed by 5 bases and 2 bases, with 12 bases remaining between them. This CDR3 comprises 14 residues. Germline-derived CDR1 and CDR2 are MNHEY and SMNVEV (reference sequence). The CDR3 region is CASSPGGGNYGYTF. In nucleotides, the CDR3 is TGTGCCAGCAGTCCCGGAGGCGGGAACTATGGCTACACCTTC.

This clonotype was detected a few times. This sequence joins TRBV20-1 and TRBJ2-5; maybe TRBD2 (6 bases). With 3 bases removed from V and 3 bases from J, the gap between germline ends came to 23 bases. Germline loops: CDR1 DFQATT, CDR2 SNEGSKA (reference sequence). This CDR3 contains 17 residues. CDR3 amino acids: CSASSPTRDLLEETQYF. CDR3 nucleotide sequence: TGCAGTGCTAGCTCTCCCACGCGGGACCTCCTCGAAGAGACCCAGTACTTC.

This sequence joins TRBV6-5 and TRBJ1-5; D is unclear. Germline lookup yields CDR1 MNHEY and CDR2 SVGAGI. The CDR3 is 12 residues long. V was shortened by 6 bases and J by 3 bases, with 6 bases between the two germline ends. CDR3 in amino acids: CASRRSNQPQHF. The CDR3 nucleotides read TGTGCCAGCAGACGGTCCAATCAGCCCCAGCATTTT.

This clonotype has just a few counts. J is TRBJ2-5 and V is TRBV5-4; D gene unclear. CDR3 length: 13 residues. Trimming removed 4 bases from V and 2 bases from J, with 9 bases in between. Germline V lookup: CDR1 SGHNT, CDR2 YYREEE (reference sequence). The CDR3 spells CASSVSIQETQYF. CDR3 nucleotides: TGTGCCAGCAGCGTTAGTATACAAGAGACCCAGTACTTC. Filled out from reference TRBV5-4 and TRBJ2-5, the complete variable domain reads ETGVTQSPTHLIKTRGQQVTLRCSSQSGHNTVSWYQQALGQGPQFIFQYYREEENGRGNFPPRFSGLQFPNYSSELNVNALELDDSALYLCASSVSIQETQYFGPGTRLLVL.

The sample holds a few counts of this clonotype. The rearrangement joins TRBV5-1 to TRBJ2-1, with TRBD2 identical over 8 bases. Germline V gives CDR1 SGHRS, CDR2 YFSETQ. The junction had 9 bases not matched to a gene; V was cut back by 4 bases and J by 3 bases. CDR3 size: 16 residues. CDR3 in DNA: TGCGCCAGCAGCGCAGAGCCGGGACTAGTCTACAATGAGCAGTTCTTC. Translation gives CASSAEPGLVYNEQFF.

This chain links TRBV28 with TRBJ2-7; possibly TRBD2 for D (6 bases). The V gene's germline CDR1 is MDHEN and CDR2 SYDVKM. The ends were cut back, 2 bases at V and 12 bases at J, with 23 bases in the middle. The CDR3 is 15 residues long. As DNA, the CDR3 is TGTGCCAGCAGTTTAGGAGGGGCGCAGAGGAACATTCGGTACTTC. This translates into CASSLGGAQRNIRYF.